These 18 T cell receptor beta chains were all obtained from the same sample, sequenced in a study of blood T cell repertoires in COVID-19. Only in-frame clones appear in the TCRdb table, and some are missing; sequencing was by immunoSEQ multiplex PCR. The table lists 200,000 to 250,000 clones, around 82% of them singletons, with 4.5% to 5% in the top ten. Sample: PBMCs or T cells enriched from blood (not recorded which). Every receptor here comes from a woman between 45 and 65 years old who had been exposed to COVID-19.

The chain joins TRBV18 to TRBJ1-4; TRBD1 might be the D (5 bases). The length of the CDR3 is 15 residues. Trimming removed 3 bases at V and 2 bases at J, with 10 bases between. Germline-derived CDR1 and CDR2 are KGHSH and LQKENI. CDR3 bases: TGTGCCAGCTCACCCGTTCAGGGTACTAATGAAAAACTGTTTTTT. Protein product: CASSPVQGTNEKLFF.

This clone turned up a few times. The chain carries TRBV10-3 and TRBJ1-4; TRBD1 is a possible D gene (5 bases). The germline V and J ends were trimmed by 3 bases and 0 bases, with 11 bases remaining between them. Germline V gene sequence: CDR1 ENHRY, CDR2 SYGVKD. CDR3 length equals 16 residues. For the CDR3, the DNA is TGTGCCATCAGTGACCCAGGGAGGACAACTAATGAAAAACTGTTTTTT. This translates into CAISDPGRTTNEKLFF.

This chain joins TRBV28 and TRBJ2-7; TRBD1 might be the D (5 bases). Germline CDR1 is MDHEN and CDR2 is SYDVKM. The ends were cut back, 6 bases at V and 2 bases at J, with 20 bases in the middle. This CDR3 is 16 amino acids long. The CDR3 is CASSYAPSLGAYEQYF. In nucleotides, the CDR3 is TGTGCCAGCAGCTACGCTCCTTCCCTAGGGGCCTACGAGCAGTACTTC.

DNA for the CDR3: TGTGCCAGCAGTGGAGGCGGCAATGAGCAGTTCTTC. This sequence encodes CASSGGGNEQFF. The chain uses TRBV2 and TRBJ2-1; no reliable D call. There are 12 residues in the CDR3. Trimming removed 4 bases at V and 6 bases at J, with 7 bases between. The germline V gene encodes CDR1 SNHLY and CDR2 FYNNEI.

V gene TRBV1 combines with J gene TRBJ1-5. TRBV1 is a pseudogene segment. This CDR3 is built from 15 residues. CDR3 loop: CTGELRSGGWQPQHF. For the CDR3, the DNA is TGCACCGGGGAACTAAGGAGCGGGGGGTGGCAGCCCCAGCATTTT.

J is TRBJ1-4 and V is TRBV11-3, with 10 bases identical to TRBD1. The J segment lost 9 bases and the V segment lost 5 bases, leaving 6 bases of the junction unmatched. The length of the CDR3 is 14 residues. CDR1 and CDR2 from the germline V gene are SGHNT and YENEEA. Written as DNA, the CDR3 is TGTGCCAGCAGCCCCGGGACAGGGGACAAAAAACTGTTTTTT. Protein: CASSPGTGDKKLFF.

The rearrangement joins TRBV30 to TRBJ1-1; TRBD1 agrees at 7 bases. The CDR3 consists of 13 residues. Germline V CDR1 and CDR2: GTSNPN, SVGIG (reference sequence). Trimming took 4 bases from V and 1 from J; bases not matched to a gene: 3. The CDR3 region has the DNA TGTGCCTGGACCCGGGACAGGAACACTGAAGCTTTCTTT. It specifies CAWTRDRNTEAFF.

This clone came up once. J is TRBJ1-1 and V is TRBV29-1; tentatively, D is TRBD1 (5 bases). The CDR3 covers 14 residues. The germline CDR1 and CDR2 sequences are SQVTM and ANQGSEA. V dropped 4 bases and J dropped 0 bases, with 12 bases sitting between them. DNA for the CDR3: TGCAGCGTTGCCAGGGAGGGCATGAACACTGAAGCTTTCTTT. Encoded protein: CSVAREGMNTEAFF.

The chain has TRBV7-2 and TRBJ2-1; 7 bases fit TRBD1. The germline V gene encodes CDR1 SGHTA and CDR2 FQGNSA. The junction had 3 bases not matched to a gene; V was cut back by 1 base and J by 6 bases. The CDR3 runs 14 residues. The CDR3 DNA reads TGTGCCAGCAGCTTAGGGTCAGGGGGCAATGAGCAGTTCTTC. This translates into CASSLGSGGNEQFF. Based on the CDR3 plus reference TRBV7-2 and TRBJ2-1, the full variable domain is GAGVSQSPSNKVTEKGKDVELRCDPISGHTALYWYRQSLGQGLEFLIYFQGNSAPDKSGLPSDRFSAERTGGSVSTLTIQRTQQEDSAVYLCASSLGSGGNEQFFGPGTRLTVL.

The V call is TRBV19, the J call TRBJ2-3; D perhaps matches TRBD1 (5 bases). Germline V gene lookup returns CDR1 LNHDA and CDR2 SQIVND (reference sequence). The ends were cut back, 6 bases at V and 2 bases at J, with 9 bases in the middle. The CDR3 runs to 13 residues. The DNA for the CDR3 is TGTGCCAGTAGACAGGTAGTCACAGATACGCAGTATTTT. This codes for CASRQVVTDTQYF. Full variable domain (outside the CDR3, taken from reference TRBV19 and TRBJ2-3): DGGITQSPKYLFRKEGQNVTLSCEQNLNHDAMYWYRQDPGQGLRLIYYSQIVNDFQKGDIAEGYSVSREKKESFPLTVTSAQKNPTAFYLCASRQVVTDTQYFGPGTRLTVL.

This sequence joins TRBV9 and TRBJ1-1, with TRBD1 identical over 9 bases. Looked up from germline, CDR1 is SGDLS and CDR2 is YYNGEE. This CDR3 has 14 residues. V trimming: 1 base; J trimming: 10 bases; junction bases outside the gene matches: 8. CDR3 sequence: CASSVWDREVGAFF. DNA of the CDR3: TGTGCCAGCAGCGTATGGGACAGGGAGGTAGGAGCTTTCTTT.

The chain links TRBV7-2 to TRBJ1-2; no definite D call. Trimming pared 2 bases from V and 4 bases from J, leaving 8 bases between. Germline values: CDR1 SGHTA, CDR2 FQGNSA. This CDR3 spans 13 amino acids. The CDR3 here is CASSLSRGYGYTF. CDR3 DNA: TGTGCCAGCAGCTTAAGTCGGGGCTATGGCTACACCTTC.

The chain couples TRBV6-5 to TRBJ1-4; TRBD1 agrees at 7 bases. Trimming at V came to 6 bases and at J to 8 bases, leaving 9 bases not matched to a gene. Germline values: CDR1 MNHEY, CDR2 SVGAGI. This CDR3 has 14 amino acids. The CDR3: CASSYRGSGEKLFF. In DNA form, the CDR3 reads TGTGCCAGCAGCTACAGGGGTTCGGGCGAAAAACTGTTTTTT.

The J gene is TRBJ1-2, the V gene TRBV7-2, with unresolved D. This CDR3 region has 14 residues. V was trimmed by 3 bases and J by 4 bases, leaving 12 bases between them. Germline CDR1 reads SGHTA; CDR2 reads FQGNSA. CDR3 nucleotide sequence: TGTGCCAGCAGCTTGCAGACTTTCCCCTATGGCTACACCTTC. It encodes CASSLQTFPYGYTF.

The rearrangement links TRBV7-9 to TRBJ1-1, with D hard to call. The germline V and J ends were trimmed by 1 base and 2 bases, with 5 bases remaining between them. The CDR3 sequence is 13 residues long. Germline V gene sequence: CDR1 SEHNR, CDR2 FQNEAQ (reference sequence). The CDR3 reads CASSLERNTEAFF. Written as DNA, the CDR3 is TGTGCCAGCAGCTTAGAGAGAAACACTGAAGCTTTCTTT.

The V call is TRBV2, the J call TRBJ1-5, with 9 bases lining up with TRBD1. The germline gives CDR1 SNHLY, CDR2 FYNNEI. The CDR3 has 15 residues. Trimming took 5 bases from V and 4 from J; bases not matched to a gene: 6. Here the CDR3 DNA reads TGTGCCAGCAGTTTAGACAGGGGGGAGAATCAGCCCCAGCATTTT. Translation gives CASSLDRGENQPQHF.

This chain joins TRBV11-2 and TRBJ1-2, with 9 nucleotides matching TRBD1. J gave up 8 bases and V 2 bases, and 3 bases lay outside the gene matches. CDR1 and CDR2 from the germline V gene are SGHAT and FQNNGV. This CDR3 is 13 amino acids long. The CDR3 spells CASSLRTGDGYTF. CDR3 sequence (DNA): TGTGCCAGCAGCTTACGGACAGGGGACGGCTACACCTTC.

The chain recombines TRBV11-3 with TRBJ2-3; TRBD2 aligns across 7 bases. The V segment lost 5 bases and the J segment 1 base; nucleotides outside the gene matches: 6. This CDR3 comprises 15 residues. The germline V gene encodes CDR1 SGHNT and CDR2 YENEEA. The CDR3 here is CASSQDRGGTDTQYF. The CDR3 bases are TGTGCCAGCAGCCAGGACCGGGGGGGCACAGATACGCAGTATTTT.